This T cell receptor (beta chain) was retrieved from a study of blood T cell repertoires in COVID-19. About the study: Donors in the United States, Italy and Spain gave samples during acute or convalescent COVID-19. T cells, B-cell-depleted T cells, or PBMCs provided the cDNA or gDNA that served as material.

This CDR3 region has 16 residues. Germline V lookup: CDR1 SGHAT, CDR2 FQNNGV. Trimming removed 0 bases from V and 0 bases from J, with 9 bases in between. Per the authors' pipeline: Counts of nucleated cells, estimated from reference gene primer amplification, were obtained. Using immunoSEQ multiplex PCR, the repertoire was profiled, and TCRdb retains in-frame clones only, with some absent. V, J and clone size reflect that table, while D and trimming were determined from the DNA. This sample has about 120,000 clones, with about 85% found just once. What was sequenced was peripheral blood. This receptor was identified in a man older than 75 with acute or convalescent COVID-19. The rearrangement joins TRBV11-2 to TRBJ1-3; D unresolved. DNA for the CDR3: TGTGCCAGCAGCTTAGATCAGGTTTTCTCTGGAAACACCATATATTTT. This translates into CASSLDQVFSGNTIYF. The full variable domain, its missing parts supplied by reference TRBV11-2 and TRBJ1-3, is EAGVAQSPRYKIIEKRQSVAFWCNPISGHATLYWYQQILGQGPKLLIQFQNNGVVDDSQLPKDRFSAERLKGVDSTLKIQPAKLEDSAVYLCASSLDQVFSGNTIYFGEGSWLTVV.